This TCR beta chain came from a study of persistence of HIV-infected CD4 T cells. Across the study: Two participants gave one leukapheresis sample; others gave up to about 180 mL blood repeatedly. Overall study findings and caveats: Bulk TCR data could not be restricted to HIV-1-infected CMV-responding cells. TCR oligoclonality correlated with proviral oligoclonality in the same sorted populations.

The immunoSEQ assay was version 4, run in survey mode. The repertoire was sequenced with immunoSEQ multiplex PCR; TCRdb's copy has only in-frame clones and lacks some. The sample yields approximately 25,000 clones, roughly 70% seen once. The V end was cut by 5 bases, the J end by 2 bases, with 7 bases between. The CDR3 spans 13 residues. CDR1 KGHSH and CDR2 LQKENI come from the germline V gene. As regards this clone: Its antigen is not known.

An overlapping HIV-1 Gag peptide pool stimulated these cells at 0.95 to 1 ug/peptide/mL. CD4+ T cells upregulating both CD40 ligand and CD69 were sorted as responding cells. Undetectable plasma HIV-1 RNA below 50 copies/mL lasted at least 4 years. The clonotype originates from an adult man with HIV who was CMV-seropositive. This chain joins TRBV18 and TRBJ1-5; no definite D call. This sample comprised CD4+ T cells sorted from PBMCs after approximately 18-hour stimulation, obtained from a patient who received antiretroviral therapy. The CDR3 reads CASSTDGNQPQHF. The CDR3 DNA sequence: TGTGCCAGCTCAACGGACGGCAATCAGCCCCAGCATTTT. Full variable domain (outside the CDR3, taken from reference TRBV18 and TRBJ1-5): NAGVMQNPRHLVRRRGQEARLRCSPMKGHSHVYWYRQLPEEGLKFMVYLQKENIIDESGMPKERFSAEFPKEGPSILRIQQVVRGDSAAYFCASSTDGNQPQHFGDGTRLSIL.